These 13 T cell receptor beta chains were sequenced from one sample in a study of regulatory T cells in long-lasting Graves disease. Time point defined: newly diagnosed GD, antithyroid drugs for less than 3 months. PBMCs were the source of the RNA used for TCR sequencing. Investigators prepared the TCR beta libraries by applying iRepertoire HTBI primers and Arm-PCR of CDR3 regions. TCRdb passed the multiplex PCR reads through MiXCR, listing each CDR3 protein once. The sample carries 420,000 or so distinct CDR3 sequences, about 15% recorded once. This sample also belongs to another study, concerning T cells in Graves' hyperthyroidism and ophthalmopathy.

Source: peripheral blood mononuclear cells (PBMCs), taken at new diagnosis, from a patient treated with antithyroid drugs. Receptors were obtained from a woman between 18 and 29 years old with Graves disease.

This clonotype was observed a few times. V gene TRBV19 combines with J gene TRBJ2-2, with TRBD1 matching over 7 bases. The CDR3 contains 14 residues. Germline assignment: CDR1 LNHDA and CDR2 SQIVND (reference sequence). V shed 6 bases and J 5 bases; nucleotides not matched to a gene: 6. CDR3 residues: CASSTTGLTGELFF. The CDR3 region has the DNA TGTGCCAGTAGCACGACAGGGCTGACCGGGGAGCTGTTTTTT.

This clonotype occurred many times. This sequence joins TRBV3-1 and TRBJ2-4; D is possibly TRBD1 or TRBD2 (6 bases each). From germline, CDR1 is LGHDT and CDR2 YNNKEL (reference sequence). Between the trimmed V and J ends, which lost 3 bases and 5 bases, there was a span of 14 bases. The CDR3 spans 15 residues. The CDR3 DNA reads TGTGCCAGCAGCCAGTGGGCAGGGGAGGAAAACATTCAGTACTTC. This sequence encodes CASSQWAGEENIQYF.

Points on this clonotype: At one boundary the junction diverges from the germline segment, which might be a read error. The chain joins TRBV24-1 to TRBJ2-1; the D gene could be TRBD1 or TRBD2 (5 bases each). The CDR3 runs 16 residues. Germline CDR1 and CDR2: KGHDR and SFDVKD. The chain's CDR3 is CATSDGTSSPHNEQFF. The CDR3 DNA reads TGCGCCACCAGTGACGGGACCTCATCCCCCCACAATGAGCAGTTCTTC.

This clonotype was observed a handful of times. The chain couples TRBV5-5 to TRBJ2-1; 10 nucleotides match TRBD2. The CDR3 is made up of 17 amino acids. Unmatched junction bases numbered 20, after V lost 2 bases and J lost 15 bases. The germline V gene encodes CDR1 SGHKS and CDR2 YYEKEE (reference sequence). CDR3 sequence (DNA): TGTGCCAGCAGCTTAGATACTGGGCTACCGATAGCGGGGGGTGGGTTCTTC. It specifies CASSLDTGLPIAGGGFF.

This clonotype was observed many times. CDR3 protein: CAIGAGPREQYF. The CDR3 DNA is TGTGCCATCGGGGCCGGGCCTCGCGAGCAGTACTTC. This rearrangement joins TRBV6-1 to TRBJ2-7, with D perhaps given as TRBD1 or TRBD2 (5 bases each). Trimming removed 10 bases at V and 6 bases at J, with 16 bases between. CDR3 length equals 12 residues. CDR1 MNHNS and CDR2 SASEGT come from the germline V gene.

This clonotype has a count of ten or more. The rearrangement joins TRBV15 to TRBJ1-1; the D is unclear. The V gene's germline CDR1 is LNHNV and CDR2 YYDKDF (reference sequence). V was pared by 3 bases and J by 11 bases, with 19 bases between. CDR3 size: 14 residues. The CDR3 is CATSSFEGEDEAFF. The CDR3 DNA is TGTGCCACCAGCAGTTTTGAGGGAGAGGATGAGGCTTTCTTT. Filled out from reference TRBV15 and TRBJ1-1, the complete variable domain reads DAMVIQNPRYQVTQFGKPVTLSCSQTLNHNVMYWYQQKSSQAPKLLFHYYDKDFNNEADTPDNFQSRRPNTSFCFLDIRSPGLGDTAMYLCATSSFEGEDEAFFGQGTRLTVV.

Details on this clonotype: A much larger clone differs by one base, so this may be a read error. The chain has TRBV7-9 and TRBJ2-3, with D tentatively TRBD2 (6 bases). CDR3 size: 16 residues. CDR1 SEHNR and CDR2 FQNEAQ come from the germline V gene (reference sequence). The chain's CDR3 is CVSSLTTSNRGDTQYF. CDR3 nucleotide sequence: TGTGTCAGCAGCTTAACAACTAGCAACCGTGGGGATACGCAGTATTTT.

This clonotype was detected only a few times. This sequence joins TRBV6-2 or TRBV6-3 and TRBJ1-4, with 7 bases that match TRBD1. From germline, CDR1 is MNHEY and CDR2 SVGEGT. The V and J ends lost 6 bases and 10 bases, in that order; junction bases with no gene match: 11. CDR3 size: 14 residues. CDR3 sequence reads: CASSSGGLLGKLFF. The CDR3, as DNA: TGTGCCAGCAGCTCAGGGGGGCTTCTCGGAAAACTGTTTTTT.

This clonotype has ten or more counts. The CDR3 region is CASRQTGPQPSSYEQYF. CDR3 nucleotides: TGTGCCAGCAGACAGACAGGGCCACAACCCTCGTCCTACGAGCAGTACTTC. The rearrangement joins TRBV28 to TRBJ2-7, with 7 bases identical to TRBD1. CDR1 is MDHEN and CDR2 is SYDVKM in the germline V gene. CDR3 length: 17 residues. Trimming at V came to 6 bases and at J to 1 base, leaving 15 bases not matched to a gene.

Concerning this clonotype itself: The DNA is left out, because the CDR3 cannot be placed on it with certainty; the CDR3 is given as TCRdb lists it. The chain has TRBV7-2 and TRBJ2-3; the table calls TRBD1, which could not be checked here. The CDR3 is made up of 21 amino acids, end residues included. CDR1 is SGHTA and CDR2 is FQGNSA in the germline V gene. The CDR3 sequence is CASSFYICSGWGAGVQDTQYF.

Ten or more counts support this clonotype. This chain uses TRBV30 with TRBJ2-3; 7 bases align to TRBD2. V lost 2 bases and J lost 2; bases outside the gene matches: 7. Germline V gene sequence: CDR1 GTSNPN, CDR2 SVGIG (reference sequence). The CDR3 is made up of 15 amino acids. The CDR3 DNA follows: TGTGCCTGGAGTAGGTGGGGAGGGAACACAGATACGCAGTATTTT. Translation gives CAWSRWGGNTDTQYF.

The gene calls are TRBV20-1 and TRBJ2-7; TRBD1 is a possible D gene (7 bases). With 6 bases removed from V and 2 bases from J, the gap between germline ends came to 17 bases. This CDR3 is built from 14 residues. CDR1 and CDR2 (germline): DFQATT, SNEGSKA (reference sequence). For the CDR3, the DNA is TGCAGTGCCTCGCTAGGAGGGGGCCCCTACGAGCAGTACTTC. It is translated as CSASLGGGPYEQYF.

This clonotype was counted between two and nine times. The chain is built from TRBV18 and TRBJ2-3, with 10 positions matching TRBD1. Germline-derived CDR1 and CDR2 are KGHSH and LQKENI. The CDR3 extends over 17 amino acids. Losses at the gene ends were 0 bases for V and 2 bases for J; bases not matched to a gene: 5. CDR3 sequence (DNA): TGTGCCAGCTCACCACCGGGACAGGGGACCTTCACAGATACGCAGTATTTT. This codes for CASSPPGQGTFTDTQYF.